A selection of T cell receptor beta chains follows, all from one sample in a study of control samples from healthy donors and cancer patients. Assay used: immunoSEQ multiplex PCR; TCRdb lists only in-frame clones, some missing. The sample shows 70,000 to 80,000 clones, around nine tenths of them seen only once. The specimen was PBMCs. These receptors all stem from a woman aged 45-60 years with colorectal cancer. CDR3s include the opening cysteine and the closing phenylalanine or tryptophan. D genes are given only for firm matches.

d_gene	v_gene	CDR3aa
NA	TRBV2	CASSEVNHQPQHF
NA	TRBV10-2	CASSESRVQPQHF
NA	TRBV6-6	CASSSLSYNEQFF
NA	TRBV29-1	CSALGGNSGNTIYF
TRBD2	TRBV12-5	CASGLGLAGYTGELFF
NA	TRBV5-8	CASSPGRGLYGYTF
NA	TRBV28	CASSAGTTPDTQYF
TRBD2	TRBV2	CARQRLAGANEQFF
NA	TRBV19	CAKTGQPKQNTEAFF
TRBD1	TRBV7-2	CASSARTGNSPLHF
NA	TRBV7-3	CASSLGPRGHNSPLHF
TRBD1	TRBV6-5	CASSDLTGGGYTF
TRBD1	TRBV18	CARCQGANEKLFF